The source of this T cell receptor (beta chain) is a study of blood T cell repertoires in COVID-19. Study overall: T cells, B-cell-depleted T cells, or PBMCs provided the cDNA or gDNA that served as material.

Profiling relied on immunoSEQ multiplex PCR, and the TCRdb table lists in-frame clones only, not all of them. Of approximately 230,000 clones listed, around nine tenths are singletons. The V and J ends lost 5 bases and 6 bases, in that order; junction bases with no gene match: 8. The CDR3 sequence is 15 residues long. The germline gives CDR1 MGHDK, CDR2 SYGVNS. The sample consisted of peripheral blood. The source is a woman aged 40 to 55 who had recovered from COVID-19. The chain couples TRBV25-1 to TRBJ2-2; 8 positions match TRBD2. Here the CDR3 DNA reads TGTGCCAGCAGTTTCGCGGGAGGCCGGCCCGGGGAGCTGTTTTTT. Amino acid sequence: CASSFAGGRPGELFF.